This TCR beta chain was identified in a study of neoadjuvant nivolumab and ipilimumab in lung cancer. Background on the study: Nivolumab 3 mg/kg was given days 1, 15 and 29, plus ipilimumab 1 mg/kg day 1 in combination. Study outcomes and limitations: Higher pretherapy blood TCR richness went with higher resected-tumor richness. Compared with tumor-adjacent uninvolved lung, resected tumors showed greater richness and clonality.

With 4 bases clipped from V and 8 bases from J, the junction kept 15 bases outside the gene matches. The germline gives CDR1 SGHKS, CDR2 YYEKEE (reference sequence). The CDR3 has 16 residues. A word on this clone: Its antigen remains unidentified.

Produced via immunoSEQ multiplex PCR; TCRdb's table is partial and in-frame only. This table has 30,000 or so clones, more than 90% appearing once. The chain joins TRBV5-5 to TRBJ1-2; 9 nucleotides match TRBD1. The specimen comprised peripheral blood, sampled after neoadjuvant nivolumab, alone or with ipilimumab, at or shortly before surgery. The clonotype was recovered from an adult with non-small cell lung cancer. The chain's CDR3 is CASSADADRGWLGYTF. In DNA form, the CDR3 reads TGTGCCAGCAGCGCCGACGCTGACAGGGGGTGGCTGGGCTACACCTTC.